Listed here are 12 T cell receptor beta chains from one sample, sequenced in a study of blood T cell repertoires in COVID-19. Assay: immunoSEQ multiplex PCR; the TCRdb copy retains only in-frame clones and omits some. The table lists roughly 400,000 clones, 88% of them singletons, with more than 2% in the top ten. The material sequenced was PBMCs or T cells enriched from blood (not recorded which). The receptor source for this set is a woman between 35 and 50 years old with acute COVID-19.

The rearrangement uses TRBV14 and TRBJ1-1; 8 positions match TRBD1. Germline V gene lookup returns CDR1 SGHDN and CDR2 FVKESK. The trim removed 3 bases at V and 2 bases at J, leaving 2 bases unmatched. The CDR3 is 14 residues long. In nucleotides, the CDR3 is TGTGCCAGCAGCCAGCAGGGGGCAAACACTGAAGCTTTCTTT. Its translation: CASSQQGANTEAFF. Based on the CDR3 plus reference TRBV14 and TRBJ1-1, the full variable domain is EAGVTQFPSHSVIEKGQTVTLRCDPISGHDNLYWYRRVMGKEIKFLLHFVKESKQDESGMPNNRFLAERTGGTYSTLKVQPAELEDSGVYFCASSQQGANTEAFFGQGTRLTVV.

The V and J genes are TRBV6-5 and TRBJ2-7, with a weak D call TRBD1 (5 bases). The V gene's germline CDR1 is MNHEY and CDR2 SVGAGI. Trimming removed 5 bases from V and 5 bases from J, with 13 bases in between. The CDR3 sequence is 13 residues long. The CDR3 protein is CASSPPSQDEQYF. The CDR3 region has the DNA TGTGCCAGCAGTCCCCCTTCACAGGACGAGCAGTACTTC.

This clone was found once. The V call is TRBV5-1, the J call TRBJ2-5; 14 bases line up with TRBD2. Losses at the gene ends were 3 bases for V and 1 base for J; bases not matched to a gene: 2. Germline lookup yields CDR1 SGHRS and CDR2 YFSETQ. This CDR3 has 16 residues. The DNA of the CDR3 is TGCGCCAGCAGCTACGGACTAGCGGGGGGCCAAGAGACCCAGTACTTC. It yields the protein CASSYGLAGGQETQYF.

The rearrangement links TRBV19 to TRBJ1-1, with 7 bases identical to TRBD1. Germline CDR1 LNHDA, CDR2 SQIVND (reference sequence). The CDR3 contains 13 residues. Trimming cost V 7 bases and J 6 bases; bases outside gene matches: 8. The CDR3 spells CASKEGASSEAFF. CDR3 coding DNA: TGTGCCAGTAAGGAGGGGGCGAGCTCTGAAGCTTTCTTT.

This chain uses TRBV30 with TRBJ1-6; a possible D gene is TRBD1 (5 bases). Germline V gene data show CDR1 as GTSNPN and CDR2 as SVGIG (reference sequence). CDR3 length: 12 amino acids. V was shortened by 4 bases and J by 9 bases, with 10 bases between the two germline ends. CDR3 sequence: CAWTPDSSPLHF. CDR3 DNA sequence: TGTGCCTGGACCCCAGACAGTTCACCCCTCCACTTT.

This chain links TRBV5-1 with TRBJ2-2, with 8 bases aligning to TRBD2. CDR3 length equals 15 residues. The trim removed 6 bases at V and 5 bases at J, leaving 9 bases unmatched. Germline V lookup: CDR1 SGHRS, CDR2 YFSETQ. Here the CDR3 DNA reads TGCGCCAGCACCGATCTAGCGGGTGTTACCGGGGAGCTGTTTTTT. Its translation is CASTDLAGVTGELFF.

The chain combines TRBV7-8 with TRBJ2-7; TRBD2 is a possible D gene (6 bases). V dropped 4 bases and J dropped 7 bases, with 17 bases sitting between them. The CDR3 is 14 residues long. Germline V lookup: CDR1 SGHVS, CDR2 FQNEAQ. Written as DNA, the CDR3 is TGTGCCAGCAGCTCCCGGGGCCCCGCGGGAGAGCAGTACTTC. It encodes CASSSRGPAGEQYF.

The sample holds a few counts of this clone. This chain joins TRBV6-2 or TRBV6-3 and TRBJ2-7; 11 nucleotides agree with TRBD1. The germline V gene encodes CDR1 MNHEY and CDR2 SVGEGT. V trimming: 2 bases; J trimming: 3 bases; junction bases outside the gene matches: 3. CDR3 length: 15 residues. The CDR3 DNA sequence: TGTGCCAGCAGTTACGGCGGGACAGGGGGCTACGAGCAGTACTTC. It codes for CASSYGGTGGYEQYF.

This chain uses TRBV12-3 or TRBV12-4 with TRBJ1-2, with unresolved D. Deletions cut 1 base from V and 6 bases from J, with 3 bases between. The CDR3 is made up of 11 amino acids. The CDR3 DNA is TGTGCCAGCAGTTTAGGCGATGGCTACACCTTC. Its translation: CASSLGDGYTF.

The V call is TRBV9, the J call TRBJ2-7, with 9 bases that match TRBD1. Looked up from germline, CDR1 is SGDLS and CDR2 is YYNGEE. The CDR3 has 14 amino acids. J lost 5 bases, V lost 0 bases, and 3 bases had no gene match. CDR3 sequence reads: CASSVGDRVNEQYF. The CDR3, as DNA: TGTGCCAGCAGCGTAGGGGACAGGGTGAACGAGCAGTACTTC.

This clone is a singleton in its sample. The genes are TRBV9 and TRBJ2-7, with 8 bases aligning to TRBD2. The CDR3 runs 14 residues. Germline-derived CDR1 and CDR2 are SGDLS and YYNGEE. J was trimmed by 2 bases and V by 5 bases; bases with no gene match: 6. The CDR3 here is CASSGIAGTYEQYF. CDR3 bases: TGTGCCAGCAGTGGGATAGCGGGGACCTACGAGCAGTACTTC.

The rearrangement links TRBV11-2 to TRBJ2-1; 9 bases fit TRBD2. Trimming removed 5 bases from V and 5 bases from J; junction bases left unmatched: 16. The CDR3 covers 18 residues. Germline V gene sequence: CDR1 SGHAT, CDR2 FQNNGV. The CDR3 DNA reads TGTGCCAGCAGCCCACGAAAAACCCGACTAGCGGACAACAATGAGCAGTTCTTC. Translation gives CASSPRKTRLADNNEQFF.